The clone carrying this TCR beta chain was recorded only once. In the authors' methods: It was from reference gene primer amplification that nucleated cell counts were estimated. The method was immunoSEQ multiplex PCR; TCRdb's version includes in-frame clones alone and lacks a portion of them. V and J calls and clone size are as listed in that table; D and trimming were resolved from the DNA. In the table there are about 230,000 clones, approximately 90% of which are singletons. These data belong to a study of blood T cell repertoires in COVID-19. Study information: PBMCs, B-cell-depleted T cells, or T cells provided the cDNA or gDNA that made up the material.

CDR1 MNHEY and CDR2 SVGEGT come from the germline V gene. The length of the CDR3 is 16 residues. The junction had 8 bases not matched to a gene; V was cut back by 0 bases and J by 4 bases. It was during active infection that Seattle patients were enrolled and then longitudinally followed. The V gene is TRBV6-2 or TRBV6-3, the J gene TRBJ2-7, with 8 bases that match TRBD1. The receptor was isolated from a man aged 50-60 years with COVID-19, enrolled during active disease. What was sequenced was peripheral blood. The CDR3 is CASSYSRTGIVYEQYF. Here the CDR3 DNA reads TGTGCCAGCAGTTACTCCCGGACAGGGATTGTGTACGAGCAGTACTTC.